This is a list of T cell receptor beta chains from one sample in a study of identical twins. TCRdb redid the calling of the 5' RACE reads with MiXCR, one entry per CDR3 protein. The data contain roughly 250,000 distinct CDR3 sequences, about 14% of them singletons. Sequences were obtained from memory (CD45RO+) T cells sorted from blood. Receptor source: a young woman in good health. Both conserved end residues are trimmed from each CDR3. Each record gives: CDR3 protein, J gene, D gene, clone size, V gene, CDR3 length. D genes are given only for firm matches. Expanded clones are given a class, and other clones once, few, many or no size at all.

CDR3aa: ASSPVGGGLTYEQY
j_gene: TRBJ2-7
d_gene: NA
abundance: NA
v_gene: TRBV7-3
len: 14

CDR3aa: ASSLVAGNEKLF
j_gene: TRBJ1-4
d_gene: NA
abundance: NA
v_gene: TRBV12-3/TRBV12-4
len: 12

CDR3aa: SAREITGRTEAF
j_gene: TRBJ1-1
d_gene: NA
abundance: NA
v_gene: TRBV20-1
len: 12

CDR3aa: SARAPLNYGYT
j_gene: TRBJ1-2
d_gene: NA
abundance: NA
v_gene: TRBV20-1
len: 11

CDR3aa: SVVMSGANVLT
j_gene: TRBJ2-6
d_gene: NA
abundance: NA
v_gene: TRBV29-1
len: 11

CDR3aa: ASTQGAQETQY
j_gene: TRBJ2-5
d_gene: NA
abundance: few
v_gene: TRBV18
len: 11

CDR3aa: ASSLGRDDSNQPQH
j_gene: TRBJ1-5
d_gene: NA
abundance: many
v_gene: TRBV7-9
len: 14

CDR3aa: ASSSTSATGELF
j_gene: TRBJ2-2
d_gene: TRBD2
abundance: NA
v_gene: TRBV6-2/TRBV6-3
len: 12

CDR3aa: ASAGLAGGYNEQF
j_gene: TRBJ2-1
d_gene: TRBD2
abundance: NA
v_gene: TRBV19
len: 13

CDR3aa: SANTGQGWYGYT
j_gene: TRBJ1-2
d_gene: TRBD1
abundance: NA
v_gene: TRBV20-1
len: 12

CDR3aa: ATSQAGVTDTQY
j_gene: TRBJ2-3
d_gene: TRBD2
abundance: few
v_gene: TRBV25-1
len: 12

CDR3aa: ASSAVRTGELF
j_gene: TRBJ2-2
d_gene: NA
abundance: few
v_gene: TRBV6-2/TRBV6-3
len: 11

CDR3aa: SADTGDTQY
j_gene: TRBJ2-3
d_gene: NA
abundance: NA
v_gene: TRBV20-1
len: 9

CDR3aa: ASSRDRGNIQY
j_gene: TRBJ2-4
d_gene: TRBD1
abundance: NA
v_gene: TRBV10-2
len: 11

CDR3aa: ASSDLGRGVTEAF
j_gene: TRBJ1-1
d_gene: NA
abundance: many
v_gene: TRBV25-1
len: 13

CDR3aa: SVVGQTGYT
j_gene: TRBJ1-2
d_gene: NA
abundance: NA
v_gene: TRBV29-1
len: 9

CDR3aa: ASSHRTGGIGQY
j_gene: TRBJ2-7
d_gene: TRBD1
abundance: NA
v_gene: TRBV3-1
len: 12

CDR3aa: ASSSQTGGSTDTQY
j_gene: TRBJ2-3
d_gene: TRBD1
abundance: NA
v_gene: TRBV5-1
len: 14

CDR3aa: ASRRDANEKLF
j_gene: TRBJ1-4
d_gene: NA
abundance: many
v_gene: TRBV6-1
len: 11

CDR3aa: ASSYSSGIAAPFG
j_gene: TRBJ2-1
d_gene: NA
abundance: few
v_gene: TRBV6-2/TRBV6-3
len: 13

CDR3aa: ASSLSGSGTYTGELF
j_gene: TRBJ2-2
d_gene: NA
abundance: many
v_gene: TRBV7-2
len: 15

CDR3aa: ASSVREKRDEQY
j_gene: TRBJ2-7
d_gene: NA
abundance: NA
v_gene: TRBV7-6
len: 12

CDR3aa: ATSGAQSTEAF
j_gene: TRBJ1-1
d_gene: NA
abundance: few
v_gene: TRBV6-6
len: 11

CDR3aa: ASRTPAGGLYNEQF
j_gene: TRBJ2-1
d_gene: TRBD2
abundance: NA
v_gene: TRBV28
len: 14

CDR3aa: ASSEYAFSGTGGTYGYT
j_gene: TRBJ1-2
d_gene: TRBD1
abundance: NA
v_gene: TRBV25-1
len: 17

CDR3aa: ASSRPRGDSRGPYNEQF
j_gene: TRBJ2-1
d_gene: NA
abundance: NA
v_gene: TRBV12-3/TRBV12-4
len: 17

CDR3aa: ASSLVLWGTGELF
j_gene: TRBJ2-2
d_gene: NA
abundance: many
v_gene: TRBV5-1
len: 13

CDR3aa: ASSLGGTGNTGELF
j_gene: TRBJ2-2
d_gene: TRBD1
abundance: NA
v_gene: TRBV11-3
len: 14